The rows below give T cell receptor beta chains drawn from one sample of a study of CD8+ T cells in alopecia areata. Only in-frame clones appear in the TCRdb table, and some are missing; sequencing was by immunoSEQ multiplex PCR. The repertoire has 190,000 or so clones, roughly 64% of them found once; the top ten carry 10% to 15%. This material consisted of CD8+ T cells sorted from blood, taken at week 24, from a patient treated with tofacitinib. These receptors were taken from a human donor with alopecia areata. Each CDR3 is given without its conserved first and last residue. The D gene is left open where the match is weak. Where a row states a size, it is once, few, many or the class of an expanded clone; other rows omit it.

v_call d_call clone_size cdr3_aa
TRBV7-9 - - ASSFTEKLF
TRBV5-1 TRBD2 - ASTPTGTSGEETQY
TRBV29-1 - few SVEGRGDGYT
TRBV27 - few ASRRQTNEQF
TRBV30 - - AWSLQGRFDEQY
TRBV2 - - ATSTDTQY
TRBV6-5 - - ASSYSRGDRPQH
TRBV30 - - AWSVGENYEQY
TRBV19 TRBD1 - ASSSGTGVAEQY
TRBV23-1 - - ASSPFRN
TRBV14 - few ASSQEPPDSLSYEQY
TRBV7-8 - - ASSPGGGGRTEAF
TRBV6-6 - - ATTGAGTGELF
TRBV6-5 - few ASSSPTSSYNSPLH
TRBV29-1 - - SVRTVYNEQF
TRBV29-1 - - SVRNTEAF
TRBV19 - - ASSIGGNTEAF
TRBV4-2 TRBD2 - ASSQEGLAGIYEQY
TRBV30 TRBD1 - AWYGTGKTEAF
TRBV5-1 - few ASTPSPVQPNPEQF
TRBV5-1 - - ASSVGTEAF
TRBV4-1 TRBD1 - ASSHTLDREGGAF
TRBV10-3 - - AISESAGELF
TRBV9 TRBD1 - ASSVATGTGAYNEQF
TRBV2 TRBD2 - ASSDALAGTPKETQY
TRBV4-2 TRBD1 - ASSQAGGYGYT
TRBV4-1 - - ASSQDLGRQPQH
TRBV11-2 - few ASSLGQNTEAF
TRBV27 - - ASSEVGDSPLH
TRBV7-9 TRBD1 - ASSPNRGYEQY